This T cell receptor beta chain stems from a study of identifying expanded T cells in peripheral blood. Profiling relied on immunoSEQ multiplex PCR, and the TCRdb table lists in-frame clones only, not all of them. The table records under 150,000 clones, 84% of them present only once. This clonotype originated in a person aged 18 to 75 in good health. The specimen sequenced was blood.

CDR3 DNA sequence: TGCGCCAGCAGCTTGGGGGCGTTTCGGGATGTCACTGGAAACACCATATATTTT. The encoded protein is CASSLGAFRDVTGNTIYF. The chain has TRBV5-1 and TRBJ1-3; D is unclear. The CDR3 is made up of 18 amino acids. Trimming shortened V by 0 bases and J by 2 bases, and 18 bases separated the two germline ends. CDR1 and CDR2 (germline): SGHRS, YFSETQ.